These 11 T cell receptor beta chains were all obtained from the same sample, sequenced in a study of blood T cell repertoires in COVID-19. Repertoires were generated with immunoSEQ multiplex PCR, while TCRdb's copy carries only in-frame clones and drops some. The repertoire consists of roughly 320,000 clones, with approximately 86% occurring once and the leading ten covering about 1.2%. The sample taken for sequencing was peripheral blood. These TCRs come from a man between 65 and 85 years old with acute or convalescent COVID-19.

The chain recombines TRBV4-3 with TRBJ2-3, with 7 positions matching TRBD1. The CDR3 totals 14 residues. The germline gives CDR1 LGHNA, CDR2 YSLEER. J lost 5 bases, V lost 1 base, and 3 bases had no gene match. The DNA for the CDR3 is TGCGCCAGCAGCCAAGGACAGGGATTAGATACGCAGTATTTT. This encodes CASSQGQGLDTQYF.

The rearrangement uses TRBV21-1 and TRBJ2-5; the table's D gene call, TRBD2, was not cross checked with the DNA. TRBV21-1 is a known pseudogene. This CDR3 has 16 residues. The CDR3 is CASSKAPAGVVETQYF. The CDR3 DNA follows: TGTGCCAGCAGCAAAGCGCCAGCGGGAGTGGTAGAGACCCAGTACTTC.

The chain links TRBV7-8 to TRBJ2-7, with 10 positions matching TRBD1. This CDR3 has 16 amino acids. V lost 7 bases, J lost 4 bases, and 13 bases stayed unmatched. The germline V gene has CDR1 SGHVS and CDR2 FQNEAQ. CDR3 sequence (DNA): TGTGCCAGCACCGCAGAGGGACAGGGGCACACATACGAGCAGTACTTC. Residues: CASTAEGQGHTYEQYF.

In this sample, this clone turned up once. The rearrangement links TRBV20-1 to TRBJ1-1; TRBD1 is a possible D gene (5 bases). The CDR3 runs to 11 residues. The V gene's germline CDR1 is DFQATT and CDR2 SNEGSKA (reference sequence). V was shortened by 5 bases and J by 6 bases, with 10 bases between the two germline ends. This CDR3 reads CSAPRDSEAFF. In DNA form, the CDR3 reads TGCAGTGCTCCGCGGGACTCTGAAGCTTTCTTT.

This chain links TRBV14 with TRBJ1-6, with unresolved D. CDR1 is SGHDN, CDR2 FVKESK, per germline. The V end lost 3 bases, the J end lost 7 bases, and 16 bases lay between the germline ends. This CDR3 is 16 amino acids long. The CDR3 bases are TGTGCCAGCAGCCAGTATGAGGGCAAAAGCAATTCACCCCTCCACTTT. Protein product: CASSQYEGKSNSPLHF. Combining the CDR3 with reference TRBV14 and TRBJ1-6 gives the whole variable domain EAGVTQFPSHSVIEKGQTVTLRCDPISGHDNLYWYRRVMGKEIKFLLHFVKESKQDESGMPNNRFLAERTGGTYSTLKVQPAELEDSGVYFCASSQYEGKSNSPLHFGNGTRLTVT.

Of note for this clone: Other DNA sequences in the same sample also yield this CDR3. The chain recombines TRBV3-1 (or the pseudogene TRBV3-2) with TRBJ2-2; D uncertain. Deletions cut 2 bases from V and 0 bases from J, with 4 bases between. The CDR3 extends over 14 amino acids. Germline V gene lookup returns CDR1 LGHDT and CDR2 YNNKEL (reference sequence). The CDR3 loop reads CASSQSANTGELFF. Written as DNA, the CDR3 is TGTGCCAGCAGCCAATCCGCGAACACCGGGGAGCTGTTTTTT.

The chain employs TRBV18 and TRBJ2-2; tentatively, D is TRBD2 (6 bases). V was clipped by 0 bases and J by 4 bases, with 6 bases between them. Germline CDR1 is KGHSH and CDR2 is LQKENI. This CDR3 contains 14 residues. CDR3: CASSPPGLTGELFF. The CDR3 region has the DNA TGTGCCAGCTCACCACCGGGACTCACCGGGGAGCTGTTTTTT.

V and J are TRBV6-5 and TRBJ1-2; TRBD1 agrees at 7 bases. J lost 7 bases, V lost 2 bases, and 4 bases had no gene match. There are 13 residues in the CDR3. Germline CDR1 reads MNHEY; CDR2 reads SVGAGI. The CDR3 nucleotides read TGTGCCAGCAGTTACGTAGGGGGCTCTGGCTACACCTTC. Its protein product is CASSYVGGSGYTF.

CDR3 sequence: CASSPPNRATNEKLFF. DNA of the CDR3: TGTGCCAGCTCACCTCCAAATCGCGCAACTAATGAAAAACTGTTTTTT. This sequence joins TRBV18 and TRBJ1-4; D unresolved. Germline V gene sequence: CDR1 KGHSH, CDR2 LQKENI. Trimming removed 3 bases at V and 0 bases at J, with 11 bases between. The CDR3 is made up of 16 amino acids.

The chain has TRBV5-1 and TRBJ1-4; D is uncertain. The CDR3 has 14 amino acids. The V gene lost 3 bases and the J gene lost 8 bases, with 14 bases spanning the gap. In germline, CDR1 is SGHRS, CDR2 YFSETQ. CDR3 nucleotide sequence: TGCGCCAGCAGCTACACCCGCGGAGGGGAAAAACTGTTTTTT. It encodes CASSYTRGGEKLFF.

The chain joins TRBV9 to TRBJ2-3, with a tentative D call TRBD2 (6 bases). The CDR3 contains 16 residues. CDR1 and CDR2 from the germline V gene are SGDLS and YYNGEE. Trimming shortened V by 0 bases and J by 4 bases, and 15 bases separated the two germline ends. The CDR3 DNA follows: TGTGCCAGCAGCGTAGGTATCGGGAGTAGGTCAGATACGCAGTATTTT. Amino acids: CASSVGIGSRSDTQYF.